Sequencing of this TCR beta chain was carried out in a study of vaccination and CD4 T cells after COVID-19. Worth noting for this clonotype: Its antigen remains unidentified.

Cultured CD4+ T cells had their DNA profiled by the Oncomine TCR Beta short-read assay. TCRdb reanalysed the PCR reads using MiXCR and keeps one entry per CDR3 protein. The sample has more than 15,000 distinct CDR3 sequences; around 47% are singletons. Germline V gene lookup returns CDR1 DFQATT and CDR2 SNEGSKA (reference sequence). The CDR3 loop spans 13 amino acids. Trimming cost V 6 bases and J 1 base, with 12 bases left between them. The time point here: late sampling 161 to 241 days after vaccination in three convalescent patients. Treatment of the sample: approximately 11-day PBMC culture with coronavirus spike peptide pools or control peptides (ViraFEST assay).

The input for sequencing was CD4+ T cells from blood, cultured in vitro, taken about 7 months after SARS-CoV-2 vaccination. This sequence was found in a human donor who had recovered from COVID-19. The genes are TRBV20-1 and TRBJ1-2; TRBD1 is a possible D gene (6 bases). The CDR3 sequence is CSAEEGGNYGYTF. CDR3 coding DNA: TGCAGTGCGGAAGAGGGGGGTAACTATGGCTACACCTTC.